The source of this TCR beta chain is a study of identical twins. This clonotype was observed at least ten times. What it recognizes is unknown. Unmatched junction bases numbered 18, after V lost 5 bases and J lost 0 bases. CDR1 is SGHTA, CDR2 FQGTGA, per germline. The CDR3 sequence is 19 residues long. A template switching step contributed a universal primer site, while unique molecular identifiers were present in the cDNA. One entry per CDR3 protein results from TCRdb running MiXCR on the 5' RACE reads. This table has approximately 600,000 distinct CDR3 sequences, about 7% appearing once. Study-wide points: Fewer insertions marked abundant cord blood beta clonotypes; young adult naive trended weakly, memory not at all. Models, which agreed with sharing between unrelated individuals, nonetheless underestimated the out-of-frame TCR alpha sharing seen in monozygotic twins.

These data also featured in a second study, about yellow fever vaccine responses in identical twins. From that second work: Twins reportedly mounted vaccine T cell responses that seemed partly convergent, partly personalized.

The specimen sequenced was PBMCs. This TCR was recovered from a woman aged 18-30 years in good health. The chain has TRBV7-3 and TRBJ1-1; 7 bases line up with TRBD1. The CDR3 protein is CASSARRAGQDHLNTEAFF. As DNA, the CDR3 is TGTGCCAGCAGCGCCCGGCGAGCAGGACAGGATCACTTGAACACTGAAGCTTTCTTT.